Each of the 20 T cell receptor beta chains below was sequenced from the same sample in a study of post-analysis software for immune sequencing data. Their cognate antigens are unknown. Points from the study as a whole: In patients, about 5 TRBV segments were more frequent than in controls, with TRBV5-6, TRBV5-1 and TRBV20-1 among them.

Sequencing libraries made from TCR beta cDNA carried unique molecular identifiers. TCRdb re-called the PCR reads with MiXCR, one entry per CDR3 protein. The data contain fewer than 850,000 distinct CDR3 sequences, 30% of them singletons. The specimen sequenced was blood. These TCRs come from a girl between 10 and 17 years old with multiple sclerosis.

The rearrangement links TRBV9 to TRBJ2-7; 8 nucleotides line up with TRBD1. The junction had 11 bases not matched to a gene; V was cut back by 6 bases and J by 6 bases. Germline lookup yields CDR1 SGDLS and CDR2 YYNGEE. The CDR3 loop spans 14 amino acids. CDR3 bases: TGTGCCAGCACTCCGGGACAGGAGTCCCCCGAGCAGTACTTC. This encodes CASTPGQESPEQYF.

The J gene is TRBJ1-2, the V gene TRBV28; TRBD1 is a possible D gene (5 bases). Germline V gene lookup returns CDR1 MDHEN and CDR2 SYDVKM. The CDR3 loop spans 10 amino acids. The CDR3 loop is CVTGAYGYTF. The DNA for the CDR3 is TGTGTCACCGGGGCCTATGGCTACACCTTC.

The table lists this clonotype with a few counts. The chain links TRBV6-2 or TRBV6-3 to TRBJ2-7; no definite D call. The V and J ends lost 0 bases and 0 bases respectively, with 15 bases between them. CDR1 is MNHEY and CDR2 is SVGEGT in the germline V gene. This CDR3 contains 17 residues. The CDR3 DNA sequence: TGTGCCAGCAGTTACTCGAGACTCAAGCCTCCCTCCTACGAGCAGTACTTC. Translated, it gives CASSYSRLKPPSYEQYF.

There are a few counts of this clonotype. The gene calls are TRBV12-3 or TRBV12-4 and TRBJ1-2, with D possibly TRBD1 on 6 matching bases. CDR3 size: 13 residues. Trimming took 6 bases from V and 6 from J, leaving 14 bases between them. The CDR3: CASRPPGADGYTF. Written as DNA, the CDR3 is TGTGCCAGCAGGCCCCCGGGGGCAGATGGCTACACCTTC.

This sequence joins TRBV7-2 and TRBJ1-5; D unresolved. V shed 1 base and J shed 4 bases, with 5 bases lying between them. The germline CDR1 and CDR2 sequences are SGHTA and FQGNSA. The CDR3 consists of 13 residues. CDR3 in DNA: TGTGCCAGCAGCTTAGTTGATAATCAGCCCCAGCATTTT. Amino acid sequence: CASSLVDNQPQHF.

The chain carries TRBV4-2 and TRBJ2-1, with a tentative D call TRBD2 (5 bases). This CDR3 is built from 17 residues. Trimming removed 3 bases from V and 0 bases from J, with 15 bases in between. Germline-derived CDR1 and CDR2 are LGHNA and YNFKEQ. The CDR3, as DNA: TGTGCCAGCAGCCAGGTTGGAGGCCTGAGCTCCTACAATGAGCAGTTCTTC. It yields the protein CASSQVGGLSSYNEQFF.

This clonotype has at least ten counts. This rearrangement joins TRBV5-1 to TRBJ2-3, with D unclear. Trimming stripped 0 bases from V and 2 bases from J, with 7 bases between. The CDR3 runs 14 residues. Germline V gives CDR1 SGHRS, CDR2 YFSETQ. CDR3 sequence: CASSLAPHTDTQYF. CDR3 DNA sequence: TGCGCCAGCAGCTTGGCACCGCACACAGATACGCAGTATTTT.

This clonotype was observed a handful of times. CDR3 in amino acids: CSVETDYGYTF. CDR3 coding DNA: TGCAGCGTTGAGACAGACTATGGCTACACCTTC. The chain recombines TRBV29-1 with TRBJ1-2; D may be TRBD1 (5 bases). The CDR3 loop spans 11 amino acids. The V and J ends lost 3 bases and 3 bases respectively, with 5 bases between them. Germline CDR1 SQVTM, CDR2 ANQGSEA.

V and J are TRBV5-1 and TRBJ1-1, with TRBD1 matching over 9 bases. In germline, CDR1 is SGHRS, CDR2 YFSETQ. CDR3 length: 14 amino acids. V trimming: 4 bases; J trimming: 4 bases; junction bases outside the gene matches: 5. CDR3 bases: TGCGCCAGCAGCGGAAGGACAGGGGTCACTGAAGCTTTCTTT. This encodes CASSGRTGVTEAFF.

This clonotype has at least ten counts. The rearrangement links TRBV5-1 to TRBJ1-2; maybe TRBD1 (5 bases). The germline CDR1 and CDR2 sequences are SGHRS and YFSETQ. This CDR3 has 15 amino acids. V lost 0 bases and J 5 bases, leaving 14 bases between the germline ends. The CDR3 sequence: CASSLELRGAYGYTF. CDR3 bases: TGCGCCAGCAGCTTGGAATTGCGCGGGGCGTATGGCTACACCTTC.

This clonotype was recorded at least ten times. This rearrangement joins TRBV29-1 to TRBJ2-7; 7 nucleotides line up with TRBD1. Germline-derived CDR1 and CDR2 are SQVTM and ANQGSEA. This CDR3 spans 12 amino acids. Trimming at V came to 7 bases and at J to 3 bases, leaving 6 bases not matched to a gene. CDR3 sequence reads: CSAAGTDYEQYF. The CDR3, as DNA: TGCAGCGCCGCCGGGACAGACTACGAGCAGTACTTC.

This clonotype was counted only a few times. V is TRBV6-5 and J is TRBJ1-1; no clear D gene. The germline CDR1 and CDR2 sequences are MNHEY and SVGAGI. V lost 3 bases, J lost 1 base, and 9 bases lay in between. The length of the CDR3 is 14 residues. The CDR3 DNA sequence: TGTGCCAGCAGTTATAACAGCCGGAACACTGAAGCTTTCTTT. It specifies CASSYNSRNTEAFF.

This clonotype turned up a few times. The rearrangement uses TRBV20-1 and TRBJ1-2; TRBD1 matches 8 bases. V lost 6 bases and J lost 4; bases outside the gene matches: 7. The germline V gene has CDR1 DFQATT and CDR2 SNEGSKA (reference sequence). The CDR3 loop spans 13 amino acids. The CDR3 loop reads CSAPTGEGYGYTF. The CDR3 DNA follows: TGCAGTGCACCGACAGGGGAGGGCTATGGCTACACCTTC.

The rearrangement joins TRBV4-2 to TRBJ2-3, with 14 bases fitting TRBD2. The CDR3 has 16 residues. Looked up from germline, CDR1 is LGHNA and CDR2 is YNFKEQ. The ends lost 0 bases at V and 5 bases at J; junction bases unmatched: 1. This CDR3 reads CASSQEGTSGGDTQYF. CDR3 nucleotides: TGTGCCAGCAGCCAAGAAGGGACTAGCGGGGGAGATACGCAGTATTTT.

This clonotype was seen many times. The rearrangement links TRBV4-1 to TRBJ1-2; D not resolved. This CDR3 comprises 14 residues. Per the germline V gene, CDR1 is MGHRA and CDR2 is YSYEKL. The germline V and J ends were trimmed by 0 bases and 4 bases, with 9 bases remaining between them. CDR3 loop: CASSQDVGSYGYTF. CDR3 sequence (DNA): TGCGCCAGCAGCCAAGATGTTGGGAGCTATGGCTACACCTTC.

The sample holds many counts of this clonotype. The chain links TRBV20-1 to TRBJ2-5; D possibly corresponds to TRBD2 (5 bases). The CDR3 runs to 12 residues. The V and J ends lost 5 bases and 2 bases respectively, with 9 bases between them. Germline V lookup: CDR1 DFQATT, CDR2 SNEGSKA (reference sequence). This CDR3 reads CSAPRGQETQYF. DNA for the CDR3: TGCAGTGCTCCCCGGGGTCAAGAGACCCAGTACTTC.

A few counts support this clonotype. This rearrangement joins TRBV10-3 to TRBJ1-2; TRBD1 matches at 9 bases. The CDR3 spans 16 residues. V lost 2 bases and J lost 2; bases outside the gene matches: 6. The germline V gene has CDR1 ENHRY and CDR2 SYGVKD. The CDR3 region is CAISEPLGTGNYGYTF. The CDR3 DNA is TGTGCCATCAGTGAGCCTCTCGGGACAGGGAACTATGGCTACACCTTC.

This clonotype was seen a few times. The chain carries TRBV7-9 and TRBJ2-1; D not certain. The germline V and J ends were trimmed by 6 bases and 7 bases, with 7 bases remaining between them. In germline, CDR1 is SEHNR, CDR2 FQNEAQ (reference sequence). This CDR3 has 11 residues. CDR3 nucleotide sequence: TGTGCCAGCAGGGTTTGGAATGAGCAGTTCTTC. Its translation is CASRVWNEQFF.

The chain recombines TRBV29-1 with TRBJ2-3, with 10 bases that match TRBD1. The CDR3 extends over 13 amino acids. The V gene's germline CDR1 is SQVTM and CDR2 ANQGSEA. CDR3 amino acids: CSVRQGASDTQYF. The CDR3 nucleotides read TGCAGTGTACGACAGGGGGCCTCAGATACGCAGTATTTT.

The V and J genes are TRBV20-1 and TRBJ1-4; 10 bases fit TRBD1. The CDR3 is 13 residues long. V dropped 5 bases and J dropped 11; count of bases not matched to a gene: 8. Germline V lookup: CDR1 DFQATT, CDR2 SNEGSKA (reference sequence). The CDR3: CSAERDRGEKLFF. CDR3 coding DNA: TGCAGTGCTGAAAGGGACAGGGGTGAGAAACTGTTTTTT.